This T cell receptor (beta chain) was retrieved from a study of CD8+ T cells in alopecia areata. As the sequencing template, cDNA was produced by extracting RNA and reverse transcribing it. Repertoires were generated with immunoSEQ multiplex PCR, while TCRdb's copy carries only in-frame clones and drops some. This table has about 130,000 clones, approximately 48% appearing once. Germline trimming cut 0 bases from V and 6 bases from J; bases unmatched to any gene: 4. The germline gives CDR1 SGHRS, CDR2 YFSETQ. The CDR3 spans 16 residues. The chain has TRBV5-1 and TRBJ1-6; TRBD1 aligns across 9 bases. The receptor comes from a human donor with alopecia areata. The starting material was CD8+ T cells sorted from blood, obtained at week 0. CDR3 DNA sequence: TGCGCCAGCAGCTTGGAGGGACAGGGACCTAATTCACCCCTCCACTTT. Its protein product is CASSLEGQGPNSPLHF.